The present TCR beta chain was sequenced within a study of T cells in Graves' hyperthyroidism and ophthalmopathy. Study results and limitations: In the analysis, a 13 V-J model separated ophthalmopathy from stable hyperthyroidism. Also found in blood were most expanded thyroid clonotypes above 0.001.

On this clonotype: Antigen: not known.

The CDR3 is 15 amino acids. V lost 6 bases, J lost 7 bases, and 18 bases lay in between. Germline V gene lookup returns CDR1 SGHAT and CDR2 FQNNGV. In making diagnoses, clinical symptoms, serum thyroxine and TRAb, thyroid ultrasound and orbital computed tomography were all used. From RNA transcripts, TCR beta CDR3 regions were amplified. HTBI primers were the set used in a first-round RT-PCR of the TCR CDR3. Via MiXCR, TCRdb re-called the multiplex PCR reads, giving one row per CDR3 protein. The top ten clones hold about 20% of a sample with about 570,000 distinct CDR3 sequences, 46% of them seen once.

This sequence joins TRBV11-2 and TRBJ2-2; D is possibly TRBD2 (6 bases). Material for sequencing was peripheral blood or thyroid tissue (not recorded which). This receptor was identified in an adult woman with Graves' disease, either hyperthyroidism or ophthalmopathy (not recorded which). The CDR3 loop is CASSLSGRGGGELFF. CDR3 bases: TGTGCCAGCAGTTTATCCGGGAGAGGAGGCGGGGAGCTGTTTTTT. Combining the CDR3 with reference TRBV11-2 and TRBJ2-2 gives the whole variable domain EAGVAQSPRYKIIEKRQSVAFWCNPISGHATLYWYQQILGQGPKLLIQFQNNGVVDDSQLPKDRFSAERLKGVDSTLKIQPAKLEDSAVYLCASSLSGRGGGELFFGEGSRLTVL.